Detailed here is one TCR beta chain. Its antigen is not yet known. Base qualities are not recorded, but no much larger clone differs from it by a single base. The source of the sample is a study of shared clonotypes between healthy human individuals (dated by TCRdb to 2018 to 2021). Background for the entire study: A couple of women and three men aged 18 to 49 years were included in the cohort. To estimate repertoire size and how much clonotypes are shared between individuals, the study performed deep sequencing of blood TCR repertoires from a few healthy adults. To increase sequencing depth and limit assay-specific biases, different laboratories used diverse techniques to prepare libraries and sequence TCR repertoires. Per donor, leukapheresis produced somewhere between about 0.9 and 9.5 billion PBMCs.

Paper-wide results and their limitations: Sampling was restricted to blood, and TCR repertoires in tissues likely differ from the TCR repertoires found in blood. Based on pairwise subsampling, the degree of clonotype sharing among donors was expected to be affected by sequencing depth. The small number of donors limited the genetic and exposure-history diversity represented.

Healthy HIV-negative adults with no recently reported acute infections or vaccinations were included as donors. Every donor was a Caucasian adult living in Nashville, Tennessee, USA. For unsorted samples, 70 million to 95 million PBMCs were counted, and genomic DNA was extracted using the QIAamp DNA Blood Mini kit. After blood collection by leukapheresis, PBMCs were isolated using Ficoll-Histopaque density gradient centrifugation and then cryopreserved in the vapor phase of liquid nitrogen. TCR CDR3 regions were amplified from genomic DNA by multiplex PCR using the deep immunoSEQ assay. Genomic DNA extracted from each cell subset was distributed evenly over all wells of several immunoSEQ 96-well plates, and each plate served as one replicate. For unsorted PBMC, each replicate PCR was loaded with approximately 320 ng genomic DNA, equivalent to 25,000 to 35,000 T cell genomes. Ten immunoSEQ deep assay plates were used to sequence unsorted PBMC genomic DNA. Purified libraries were measured with a Qubit 3.0 fluorometer, size-checked on a Bioanalyzer 2100, and measured again with the KAPA Library Quantification kit. Every immunoSEQ 96-well plate was sequenced on a dedicated single-read 150-cycle Illumina NextSeq 550 flow cell. The study's own analysis went as follows. Because only junctional sequences without quality scores were contained in the immunoSEQ output, filtering matching that applied to full-length reads could not be performed. Sequences were annotated with PyIR, a Python wrapper for IgBLAST v1.9, using IMGT germline references to assign V/J genes and CDR3. Reads were removed for weak V/J assignments (E-value above 1e-6), missing CDR3, stop codons, out-of-frame junctions, or ambiguous translated residues. A V3J clonotype was defined by an identical inferred V gene, J gene, and CDR3 amino acid sequence. The percentage overlap between two repertoires was calculated by dividing the number of shared unique clonotypes by the size of the smaller repertoire. Repertoire richness was assessed with RTK rarefaction, the Chao1 estimator, and Recon v2.1 estimates of unobserved clonotypes. Not all clones reach the TCRdb copy of this immuneACCESS table, which keeps in-frame sequences only. Checked studies attribute under half of the gap to unresolved V genes and leave the rest unexplained. For V, J and clone size, that table is used; D and trimming come from the DNA. In this sample the table shows about 520,000 clones, approximately 84% of which occur a single time. Of the sample, 10% to 15% is held by the ten largest clones.

From the cysteine through the phenylalanine, the CDR3 covers 14 amino acids. Left in the record is the CDR3 DNA by itself, 42 bases read in frame from the first base. Relative to germline, V is 0 bases shorter and J is 4 bases shorter, with 9 bases between their ends. The germline V gene specifies SGHAT as CDR1 and FQNNGV as CDR2. The chain uses TRBV11-2 and TRBJ1-2; TRBD1 is a possible D gene, resting on 5 matching bases. Sequences were obtained from PBMCs. This sequence was found in a woman aged 40 to 55 in good health. Some clones in this sample may be carry-over from other donors' samples. The nucleotide sequence reads TGTGCCAGCAGCTTAGATCGGGGACCCTATGGCTACACCTTC. Its translation reads: CASSLDRGPYGYTF.